These T cell receptor beta chains were read from a single sample in a study of CD8+CD57+ T cells in acquired aplastic anemia. TCRdb recomputed calls from the reads with MiXCR, one row per CDR3 protein. This table holds 200,000 to 250,000 distinct CDR3 sequences, over 60% found once. Sequences were obtained from sorted CD4+, CD8+, or CD8+CD57+ T cells (not recorded which) from PBMCs. The receptors shown here come from a human donor in good health. Each CDR3 is given with its conserved first and last residue. Each record gives: J gene, V gene, D gene, clone size, CDR3 protein, CDR3 DNA. A D gene is named only where the DNA matches it firmly. Part of the rows lack a size; the others show once, few, many or a class for expanded clones.

J: TRBJ2-2
V: TRBV6-4
D: -
size: many
CDR3: CASSDSISGPRLFF
DNA: TGTGCCAGCAGTGACTCGATCTCGGGTCCGCGTCTGTTTTTT

J: TRBJ1-2
V: TRBV20-1
D: -
size: -
CDR3: CSARGRGEMGGYTF
DNA: TGCAGTGCTAGAGGGAGGGGGGAGATGGGTGGCTACACCTTC

J: TRBJ1-5
V: TRBV27
D: -
size: many
CDR3: CASSFKGDPGQPQHF
DNA: TGTGCCAGCAGTTTCAAAGGTGATCCGGGGCAGCCCCAGCATTTT

J: TRBJ1-5
V: TRBV10-3
D: -
size: -
CDR3: CAISVGQGNNQPQHF
DNA: TGTGCCATCAGTGTGGGGCAGGGGAACAATCAGCCCCAGCATTTT

J: TRBJ1-1
V: TRBV7-6
D: -
size: -
CDR3: CASSSGTRNTEAFF
DNA: TGTGCCAGCAGCTCCGGGACAAGGAACACTGAAGCTTTCTTT

J: TRBJ1-1
V: TRBV5-1
D: -
size: many
CDR3: CASYYETMNTEAFF
DNA: TGCGCCAGCTACTACGAGACAATGAACACTGAAGCTTTCTTT

J: TRBJ2-5
V: TRBV7-9
D: TRBD1
size: -
CDR3: CASSRNRGEETQYF
DNA: TGTGCCAGCAGCCGAAACAGGGGCGAAGAGACCCAGTACTTC

J: TRBJ1-6
V: TRBV25-1
D: -
size: -
CDR3: CASSLATAQPLHF
DNA: TGTGCCAGCAGCTTAGCGACGGCCCAACCCCTCCACTTT

J: TRBJ2-2
V: TRBV15
D: -
size: -
CDR3: CATTGHNTGELFF
DNA: TGTGCCACCACCGGCCATAACACCGGGGAGCTGTTTTTT

J: TRBJ2-3
V: TRBV7-9
D: -
size: -
CDR3: CASSPRLADTQYF
DNA: TGTGCCAGCAGCCCTAGACTAGCAGATACGCAGTATTTT

J: TRBJ1-1
V: TRBV4-1
D: -
size: many
CDR3: CASSQSPGLLEAFF
DNA: TGCGCCAGCAGCCAATCTCCAGGGTTACTTGAAGCTTTCTTT

J: TRBJ2-2
V: TRBV6-2/TRBV6-3
D: -
size: few
CDR3: CASSYVLSPQTVNTGELFF
DNA: TGTGCCAGCAGTTACGTATTGTCCCCCCAGACTGTGAACACCGGGGAGCTGTTTTTT

J: TRBJ1-5
V: TRBV2
D: -
size: -
CDR3: CASSDVGSNQPQHF
DNA: TGTGCCAGCAGTGATGTCGGAAGCAATCAGCCCCAGCATTTT

J: TRBJ1-1
V: TRBV15
D: TRBD1
size: -
CDR3: CAIRQGAKTEAFF
DNA: TGTGCCATCCGACAGGGGGCTAAAACTGAAGCTTTCTTT

J: TRBJ2-1
V: TRBV14
D: -
size: few
CDR3: CASSQVVGGRRGDEQFF
DNA: TGTGCCAGCAGCCAAGTCGTTGGCGGGAGAAGGGGGGATGAGCAGTTCTTC

J: TRBJ2-7
V: TRBV20-1
D: TRBD1
size: -
CDR3: CSAIRQGPYEQYF
DNA: TGCAGTGCGATTCGACAGGGACCCTACGAGCAGTACTTC

J: TRBJ1-3
V: TRBV10-3
D: -
size: -
CDR3: CAISDSSGNTIYF
DNA: TGTGCCATCAGTGACAGCTCTGGAAACACCATATATTTT

J: TRBJ2-1
V: TRBV6-6
D: -
size: few
CDR3: CASSEASDAYNEQFF
DNA: TGTGCCAGCAGTGAAGCTTCGGACGCCTACAATGAGCAGTTCTTC

J: TRBJ1-2
V: TRBV24-1
D: -
size: once
CDR3: CATSDLGRGGGSYGYTF
DNA: TGTGCCACCAGTGACCTAGGACGAGGGGGGGGCAGCTATGGCTACACCTTC

J: TRBJ2-6
V: TRBV15
D: -
size: -
CDR3: CATSRETGSGANVLTF
DNA: TGTGCCACCAGCAGAGAGACGGGCTCTGGGGCCAACGTCCTGACTTTC

J: TRBJ2-6
V: TRBV19
D: -
size: -
CDR3: CASRGTDSGANVLTF
DNA: TGTGCCAGTAGGGGGACGGACTCTGGGGCCAACGTCCTGACTTTC

J: TRBJ2-5
V: TRBV2
D: TRBD1
size: -
CDR3: CASSPQGAQYF
DNA: TGTGCCAGCAGTCCACAGGGGGCCCAGTACTTC

J: TRBJ2-7
V: TRBV6-6
D: TRBD1
size: -
CDR3: CASSRDRGWVEQYF
DNA: TGTGCCAGCAGCCGGGACAGGGGGTGGGTCGAGCAGTACTTC

J: TRBJ2-5
V: TRBV12-5
D: -
size: -
CDR3: CASGLVPGHPRETQYF
DNA: TGTGCTAGTGGTTTGGTACCAGGACACCCCCGGGAGACCCAGTACTTC

J: TRBJ2-5
V: TRBV24-1
D: -
size: few
CDR3: CATSEFQGGETQYF
DNA: TGTGCCACCAGTGAATTTCAGGGAGGAGAGACCCAGTACTTC

J: TRBJ2-5
V: TRBV2
D: -
size: once
CDR3: CASSGGLYETQYF
DNA: TGTGCCAGCAGTGGCGGTCTCTATGAGACCCAGTACTTC

J: TRBJ1-6
V: TRBV19
D: -
size: -
CDR3: CASSSTRGRVSPLHF
DNA: TGTGCCAGTAGTTCTACCCGGGGGCGTGTTTCACCCCTCCACTTT

J: TRBJ2-7
V: TRBV7-2
D: -
size: -
CDR3: CASSHRVTPYEQYF
DNA: TGTGCCAGTAGTCACCGGGTTACCCCCTACGAGCAGTACTTC

J: TRBJ2-7
V: TRBV9
D: -
size: -
CDR3: CASSVGPTGEQYF
DNA: TGTGCCAGCAGCGTAGGCCCCACAGGGGAGCAGTACTTC

J: TRBJ2-6
V: TRBV7-3
D: TRBD1
size: -
CDR3: CASSSDRGPNVLTF
DNA: TGTGCCAGCAGCTCAGACAGGGGACCCAACGTCCTGACTTTC

J: TRBJ1-2
V: TRBV7-7
D: -
size: -
CDR3: CAVRQPDGYTF
DNA: TGTGCTGTTCGACAGCCGGACGGCTACACCTTC

J: TRBJ2-5
V: TRBV7-9
D: TRBD1
size: -
CDR3: CASSPRQGAPGETQYF
DNA: TGTGCCAGCAGCCCAAGACAGGGGGCGCCCGGGGAGACCCAGTACTTC

J: TRBJ1-1
V: TRBV20-1
D: -
size: -
CDR3: CSAKWGEAEAFF
DNA: TGCAGTGCTAAGTGGGGTGAGGCTGAAGCTTTCTTT

J: TRBJ2-5
V: TRBV12-3/TRBV12-4
D: TRBD2
size: many
CDR3: CASRALERGGPETQYF
DNA: TGTGCCAGCAGGGCTCTCGAGCGGGGGGGACCAGAGACCCAGTACTTC

J: TRBJ1-2
V: TRBV30
D: TRBD1
size: many
CDR3: CAWSGSLDRDCGYTF
DNA: TGTGCCTGGAGTGGATCATTGGACAGGGACTGTGGCTACACCTTC

J: TRBJ2-5
V: TRBV25-1
D: -
size: -
CDR3: CASSDGSQETQYF
DNA: TGTGCCAGCAGTGACGGTAGCCAAGAGACCCAGTACTTC

J: TRBJ2-3
V: TRBV9
D: -
size: -
CDR3: CASSAEVSTDTQYF
DNA: TGTGCCAGCAGCGCGGAAGTTAGCACAGATACGCAGTATTTT

J: TRBJ1-4
V: TRBV20-1
D: -
size: once
CDR3: CSAPQGTDYNEKLFF
DNA: TGCAGTGCTCCCCAGGGTACGGACTACAATGAAAAACTGTTTTTT

J: TRBJ2-7
V: TRBV7-3
D: -
size: -
CDR3: CASSLWASPGEGQYF
DNA: TGTGCCAGCAGCTTATGGGCTTCCCCCGGGGAAGGGCAGTACTTC

J: TRBJ2-7
V: TRBV10-3
D: TRBD1
size: -
CDR3: CAIRDSGQGSAEQYF
DNA: TGTGCCATCAGAGACTCGGGACAGGGATCTGCCGAGCAGTACTTC

J: TRBJ2-3
V: TRBV10-1
D: TRBD2
size: -
CDR3: CASSHGTSGSPRVGGTDTQYF
DNA: TGCGCCAGCAGCCACGGGACTAGCGGGTCACCGCGGGTAGGAGGCACAGATACGCAGTATTTT

J: TRBJ1-2
V: TRBV15
D: TRBD1
size: -
CDR3: CATSSSRSGQGAVYGYTF
DNA: TGTGCCACCAGCAGCTCCAGGTCGGGACAGGGGGCGGTCTATGGCTACACCTTC

J: TRBJ2-2
V: TRBV4-1
D: TRBD2
size: -
CDR3: CASSQEGLAANTGELFF
DNA: TGCGCCAGCAGCCAAGAAGGGCTAGCGGCAAACACCGGGGAGCTGTTTTTT

J: TRBJ2-7
V: TRBV10-3
D: TRBD2
size: -
CDR3: CASTPGLAGGLVGEQYF
DNA: TGTGCCAGCACCCCGGGACTAGCGGGAGGACTTGTGGGCGAGCAGTACTTC